This TCR beta chain was documented in a study of regulatory T cells in long-lasting Graves disease. The time point: persistent/refractory GD, antithyroid drugs over 5 years with positive TRAb. From PBMCs, RNA was extracted and then used to make the TCR library. Construction of TCR beta libraries relied on iRepertoire HTBI primers and on Arm-PCR targeting CDR3 regions. TCRdb called the multiplex PCR reads again in MiXCR, with one record for every CDR3 protein. This table has about 470,000 distinct CDR3 sequences, about a fifth appearing once. Germline CDR1 and CDR2: MDHEN and SYDVKM. V shed 6 bases, J shed 4 bases, and the junction held 9 bases outside the gene matches. The CDR3 runs to 17 residues.

The TCR originated in a female donor with Graves disease. The chain links TRBV28 to TRBJ2-1, with 13 bases that match TRBD2. The sequencing used peripheral blood mononuclear cells (PBMCs), collected when the disease was refractory, from a patient treated with antithyroid drugs. The CDR3 protein is CASRPKTSGRPYNEQFF. The CDR3 DNA reads TGTGCCAGCAGACCTAAGACTAGCGGGAGGCCTTACAATGAGCAGTTCTTC.